This paragraph covers one TCR beta chain sequence. The antigen is unknown. These data originate in a study of T cell repertoires in cytomegalovirus infection. Study information: Through public TCR beta signatures, both CMV infection and matching HLA type were indicated.

Trimming left V 2 bases short and J 7 bases short, with 8 bases between. The CDR3 has 12 amino acids. CDR1 and CDR2 (germline): KGHSH, LQKENI. Broader study findings: HLA-C-restricted CMV clonotypes gave the most frequent clonotype in two of eight donors. Of the TCR beta families, the public ones yielded a cumulative frequency that identified carriers of CMV plus the relevant HLA.

TCRdb re-called the reads with MiXCR, one entry per CDR3 protein. The profile shows about 250,000 distinct CDR3 sequences, roughly an eighth of them singletons. Sequenced sample: PBMCs. This TCR was recovered from a human donor in good health (CMV status not recorded). Some clones in this sample may be carry-over from other donors' samples. V usage is TRBV18 and J usage is TRBJ1-1, with unresolved D. The CDR3 protein is CASSPFVSEAFF. The CDR3 bases are TGTGCCAGCTCACCATTTGTGAGTGAAGCTTTCTTT.